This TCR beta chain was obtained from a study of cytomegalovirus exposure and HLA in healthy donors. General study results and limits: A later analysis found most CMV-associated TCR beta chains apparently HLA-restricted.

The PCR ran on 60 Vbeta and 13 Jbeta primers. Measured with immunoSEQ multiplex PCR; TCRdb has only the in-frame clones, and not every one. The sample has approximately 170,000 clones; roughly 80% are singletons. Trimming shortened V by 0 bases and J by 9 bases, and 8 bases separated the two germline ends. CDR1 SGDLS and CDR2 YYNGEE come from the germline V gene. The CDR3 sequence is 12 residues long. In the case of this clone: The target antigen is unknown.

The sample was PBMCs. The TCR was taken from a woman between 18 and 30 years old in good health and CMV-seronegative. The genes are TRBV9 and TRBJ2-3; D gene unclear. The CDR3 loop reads CASSVEAETQYF. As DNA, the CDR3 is TGTGCCAGCAGCGTAGAAGCCGAGACGCAGTATTTT.